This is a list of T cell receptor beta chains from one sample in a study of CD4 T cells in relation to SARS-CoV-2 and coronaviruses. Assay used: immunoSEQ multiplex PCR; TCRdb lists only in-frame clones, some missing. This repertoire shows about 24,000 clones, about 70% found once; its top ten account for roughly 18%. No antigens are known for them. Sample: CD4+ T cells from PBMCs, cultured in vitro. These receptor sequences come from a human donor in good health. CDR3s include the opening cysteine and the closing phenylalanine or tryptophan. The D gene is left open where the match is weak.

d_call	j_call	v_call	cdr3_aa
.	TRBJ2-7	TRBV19	CASSFLGGMSDEQYF
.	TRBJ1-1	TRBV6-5	CASSYSTGGTEAFF
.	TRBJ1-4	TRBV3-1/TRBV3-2	CASSAPGEKLFF
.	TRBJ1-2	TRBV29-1	CSVTGTHYGYTF
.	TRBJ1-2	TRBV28	CASNGQNYGYTF
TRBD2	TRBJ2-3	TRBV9	CASSQWGTSGSTDTQYF
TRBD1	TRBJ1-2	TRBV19	CASSGTDPTDYGYTF
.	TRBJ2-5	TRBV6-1	CASSESTGGASETQYF
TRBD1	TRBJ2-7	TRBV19	CASSMTGWPYEQYF
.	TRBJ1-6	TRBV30	CAWNLIGRSPLHF
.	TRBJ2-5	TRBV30	CAWRGGAGALREAQYF
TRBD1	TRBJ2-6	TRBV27	CASSLFGQASSGANVLTF
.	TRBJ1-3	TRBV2	CASSETGFRNTIYF
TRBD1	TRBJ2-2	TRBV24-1	CASNRGNTGELFF
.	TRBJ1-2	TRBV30	CACSLPTGYGYTF
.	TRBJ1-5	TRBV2	CASSERRGGGNQPQHF
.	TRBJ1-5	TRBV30	CAWSVRAKSNQPQHF
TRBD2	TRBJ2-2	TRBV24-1	CATSDLTSGTTGELFF
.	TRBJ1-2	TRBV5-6	CASSFSDNYGYTF
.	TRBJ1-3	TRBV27	CASSRAGTLAGNTIYF
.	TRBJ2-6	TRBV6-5	CASSRSDNVLTF
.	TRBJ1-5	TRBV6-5	CASSLGRSGNQPQHF
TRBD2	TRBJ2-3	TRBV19	CASSIRAGGGDTQYF
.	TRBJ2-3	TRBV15	CATSRDLAADTQYF
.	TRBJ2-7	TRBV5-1	CASRFLGGGSYEQYF
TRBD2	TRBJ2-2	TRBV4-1	CASSLSGTSGRNTGELFF
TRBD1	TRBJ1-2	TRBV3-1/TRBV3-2	CASSQQGVNYGYTF
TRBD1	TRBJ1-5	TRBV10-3	CAIRGQGSNQPQHF
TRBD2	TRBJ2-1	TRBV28	CASKPTSGHNEQFF
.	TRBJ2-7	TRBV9	CASSVGVGFGEQYF
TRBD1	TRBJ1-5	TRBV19	CASRDRPYSNQPQHF
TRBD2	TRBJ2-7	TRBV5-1	CASSLGLEPSPYEQYF
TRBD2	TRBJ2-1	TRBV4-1	CASSQEAAPSGRNNEQFF
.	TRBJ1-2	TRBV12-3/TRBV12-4	CASSIRVGGYTF
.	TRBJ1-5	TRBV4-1	CASSHLQGAGNQPQHF
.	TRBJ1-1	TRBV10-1	CASSSGNTEAFF
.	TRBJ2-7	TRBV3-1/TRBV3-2	CASSQDLSIYEQYF